This TCR beta chain came from a study of T-cell memory formation after mild COVID-19. Study-wide findings and caveats: Memory cells collected pre-infection included some clones that later responded, suggesting cross-reactive memory joined. Contracting CD4+ clones lay largely in CM and EM, with CD8+ ones residing in EMRA.

Comment on this clonotype: Its antigen is unknown.

Constant-segment primers were used for 5'RACE, and the resulting TCR alpha and TCR beta cDNA libraries carried sample barcodes and UMIs. TCRdb passed the 5' RACE reads through MiXCR, listing each CDR3 protein once. The sample lists just over 60,000 distinct CDR3 sequences; 9.3% were seen once. With 6 bases clipped from V and 7 bases from J, the junction kept 12 bases outside the gene matches. CDR3 size: 15 residues. Germline V gene data show CDR1 as ENHRY and CDR2 as SYGVKD. The sequencing input was PBMCs or a T cell subset sorted from them (not recorded which). The rearrangement uses TRBV10-3 and TRBJ1-2, with TRBD1 identical over 9 bases. The receptor was derived from a man between 18 and 29 years old who had mild COVID-19 (a few samples of this study predate the infection). Cell type and time point are not known. DNA of the CDR3: TGTGCCATCAGGAGCTCGACAGGGGGTCCGGGTGGCTACACCTTC. Translated: CAIRSSTGGPGGYTF.